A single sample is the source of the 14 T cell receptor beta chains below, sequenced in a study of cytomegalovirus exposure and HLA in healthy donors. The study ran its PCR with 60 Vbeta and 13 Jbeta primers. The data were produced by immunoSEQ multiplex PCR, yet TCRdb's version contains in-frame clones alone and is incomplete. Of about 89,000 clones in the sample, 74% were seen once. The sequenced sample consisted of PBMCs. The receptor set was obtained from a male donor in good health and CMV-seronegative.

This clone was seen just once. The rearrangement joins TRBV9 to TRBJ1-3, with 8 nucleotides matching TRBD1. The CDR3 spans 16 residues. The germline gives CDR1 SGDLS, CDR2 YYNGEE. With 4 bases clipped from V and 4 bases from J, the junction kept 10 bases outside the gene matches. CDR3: CASSTGQGWVGNTIYF. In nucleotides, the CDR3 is TGTGCCAGCAGCACTGGACAGGGCTGGGTGGGAAACACCATATATTTT.

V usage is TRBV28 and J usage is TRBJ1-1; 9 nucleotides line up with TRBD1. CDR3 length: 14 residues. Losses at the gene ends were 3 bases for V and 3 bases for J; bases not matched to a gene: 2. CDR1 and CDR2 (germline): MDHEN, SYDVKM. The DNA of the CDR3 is TGTGCCAGCAGTTTCCGGGACAGGGACACTGAAGCTTTCTTT. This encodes CASSFRDRDTEAFF.

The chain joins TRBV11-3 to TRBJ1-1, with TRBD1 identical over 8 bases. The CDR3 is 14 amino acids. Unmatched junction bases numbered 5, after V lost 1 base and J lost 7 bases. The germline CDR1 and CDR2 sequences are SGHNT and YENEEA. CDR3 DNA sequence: TGTGCCAGCAGCTTAGGACAGGGGACTCGTGAAGCTTTCTTT. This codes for CASSLGQGTREAFF. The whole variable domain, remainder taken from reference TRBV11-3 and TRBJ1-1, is EAGVVQSPRYKIIEKKQPVAFWCNPISGHNTLYWYLQNLGQGPELLIRYENEEAVDDSQLPKDRFSAERLKGVDSTLKIQPAELGDSAVYLCASSLGQGTREAFFGQGTRLTVV.

CDR3 in amino acids: CASSLLTGSSGANVLTF. The CDR3 DNA reads TGTGCCAGCAGTTTATTGACAGGGAGCTCTGGGGCCAACGTCCTGACTTTC. V gene TRBV28 combines with J gene TRBJ2-6, with TRBD1 matching over 7 bases. J lost 0 bases, V lost 1 base, and 3 bases had no gene match. The CDR3 runs to 17 residues. Germline V gene lookup returns CDR1 MDHEN and CDR2 SYDVKM.

The chain's CDR3 is CASSLGGRGYEQYF. CDR3 in DNA: TGTGCCAGCAGCTTAGGCGGGAGAGGGTACGAGCAGTACTTC. The chain couples TRBV7-8 to TRBJ2-7; 7 bases agree with TRBD2. Germline V gives CDR1 SGHVS, CDR2 FQNEAQ. This CDR3 is built from 14 residues. Unmatched junction bases numbered 4, after V lost 1 base and J lost 4 bases. Filled out from reference TRBV7-8 and TRBJ2-7, the complete variable domain reads GAGVSQSPRYKVAKRGQDVALRCDPISGHVSLFWYQQALGQGPEFLTYFQNEAQLDKSGLPSDRFFAERPEGSVSTLKIQRTQQEDSAVYLCASSLGGRGYEQYFGPGTRLTVT.

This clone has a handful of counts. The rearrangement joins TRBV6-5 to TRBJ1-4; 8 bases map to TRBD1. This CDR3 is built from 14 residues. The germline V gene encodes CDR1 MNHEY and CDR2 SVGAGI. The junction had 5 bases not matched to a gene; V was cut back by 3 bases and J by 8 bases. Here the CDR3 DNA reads TGTGCCAGCAGTTATGGACAGGGAGGGGAAAAACTGTTTTTT. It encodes CASSYGQGGEKLFF.

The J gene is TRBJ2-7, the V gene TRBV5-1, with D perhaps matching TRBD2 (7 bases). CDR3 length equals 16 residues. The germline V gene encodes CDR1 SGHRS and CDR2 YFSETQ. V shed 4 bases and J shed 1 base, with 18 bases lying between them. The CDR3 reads CASSPEGGERSYEQYF. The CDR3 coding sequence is TGCGCCAGCAGCCCGGAAGGGGGGGAAAGGTCCTACGAGCAGTACTTC.

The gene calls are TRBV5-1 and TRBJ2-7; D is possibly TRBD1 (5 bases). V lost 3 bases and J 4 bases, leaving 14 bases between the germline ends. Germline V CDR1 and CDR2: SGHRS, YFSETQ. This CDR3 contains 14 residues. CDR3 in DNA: TGCGCCAGCAGCTCCGGGTCAGGGAAATACGAGCAGTACTTC. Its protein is CASSSGSGKYEQYF.

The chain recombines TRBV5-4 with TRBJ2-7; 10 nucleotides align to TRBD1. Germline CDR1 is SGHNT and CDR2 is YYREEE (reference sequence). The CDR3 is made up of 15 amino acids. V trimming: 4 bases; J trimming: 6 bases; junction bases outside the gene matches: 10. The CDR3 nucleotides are TGTGCCAGCAGCAAAACCGGGACAGGGGTTGGCGAGCAGTACTTC. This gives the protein CASSKTGTGVGEQYF.

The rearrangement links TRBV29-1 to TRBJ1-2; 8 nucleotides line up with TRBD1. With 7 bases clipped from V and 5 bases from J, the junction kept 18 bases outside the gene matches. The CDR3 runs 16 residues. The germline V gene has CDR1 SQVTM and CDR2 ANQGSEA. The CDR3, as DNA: TGCAGCGCCCGCCGGTTCGATAGGGACAGGATATATGGCTACACCTTC. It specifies CSARRFDRDRIYGYTF.

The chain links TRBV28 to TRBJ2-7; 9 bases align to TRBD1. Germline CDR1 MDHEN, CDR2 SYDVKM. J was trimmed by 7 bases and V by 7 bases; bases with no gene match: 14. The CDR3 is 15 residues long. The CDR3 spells CASTRPGTGLGEQYF. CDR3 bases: TGTGCCAGCACCCGTCCCGGGACAGGGCTCGGGGAGCAGTACTTC.

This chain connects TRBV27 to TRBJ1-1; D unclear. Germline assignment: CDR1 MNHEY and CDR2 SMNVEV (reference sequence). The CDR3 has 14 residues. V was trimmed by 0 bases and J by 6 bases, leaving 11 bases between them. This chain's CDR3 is CASSLSREISEAFF. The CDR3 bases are TGTGCCAGCAGTTTATCCCGGGAGATATCTGAAGCTTTCTTT.

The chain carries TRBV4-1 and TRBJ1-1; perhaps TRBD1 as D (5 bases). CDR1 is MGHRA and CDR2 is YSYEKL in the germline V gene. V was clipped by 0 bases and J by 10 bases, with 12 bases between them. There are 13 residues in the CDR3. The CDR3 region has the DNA TGCGCCAGCAGCCAAGAGGATGGCAGGGCAGCTTTCTTT. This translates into CASSQEDGRAAFF.

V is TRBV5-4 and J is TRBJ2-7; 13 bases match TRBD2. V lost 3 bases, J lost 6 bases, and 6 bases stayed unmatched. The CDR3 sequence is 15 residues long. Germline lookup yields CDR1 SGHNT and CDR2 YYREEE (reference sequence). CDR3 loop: CASSSWTSGSSEQYF. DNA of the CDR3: TGTGCCAGCAGCTCCTGGACTAGCGGGAGTTCCGAGCAGTACTTC.